The rows below give T cell receptor beta chains drawn from one sample of a study of liver allograft versus peripheral blood T cells. TCRdb reprocessed the reads with MiXCR, giving one entry per CDR3 protein. The sample holds a few hundred distinct CDR3 sequences, about 21% seen once. The source of these receptors is a human patient who had a liver transplant. The graft donor may have contributed some T cells. The CDR3 runs from the conserved cysteine through the conserved F or W. A D gene is named only where the DNA matches it firmly. A row's size may be missing; if present it is once, few, many or a size class.

cdr3_nt cdr3_aa v_call clone_size d_call j_call
TGTGCCAGCAGGCCGACAGGGGACGGGGGAAACTATGGCTACACCTTC CASRPTGDGGNYGYTF TRBV11-2 NA TRBD1 TRBJ1-2
TGTGCCAGCAGTTTTAGCGGACCCACAGATACGCAGTATTTT CASSFSGPTDTQYF TRBV28 NA NA TRBJ2-3
TGTGCCAGCAGCCAATTGACAGGGTCCTTGACTGAAGCTTTCTTT CASSQLTGSLTEAFF TRBV14 large TRBD1 TRBJ1-1
TGTGCCAGCAGCTTGACCAAGTGGGACAGGGGGCGAGAAAAACTGTTTTTT CASSLTKWDRGREKLFF TRBV13 large TRBD1 TRBJ1-4
TGTGCCAGCTCACCCGCCACTCTAGCGGGAGTTTTCGAGCAGTACTTC CASSPATLAGVFEQYF TRBV18 NA TRBD2 TRBJ2-7
TGTGCCACGAAGGGCTCGGCTCACACCGGGGAGCTGTTTTTT CATKGSAHTGELFF TRBV11-2 medium-sized NA TRBJ2-2
TGTGCCAGCACCATCCCGGGGGGACAGGGCGGCGAAAAACTGTTTTTT CASTIPGGQGGEKLFF TRBV6-5 large TRBD1 TRBJ1-4
TGTGCCACCAGTGATCCCGGGGCCCCAGATACGCAGTATTTT CATSDPGAPDTQYF TRBV24-1 large NA TRBJ2-3
TGTGCCAGCAGCCACAGGGGGGACACAGATACGCAGTATTTT CASSHRGDTDTQYF TRBV7-9 NA TRBD1 TRBJ2-3
TGTGCCAGCAGCCGTCCTGGGACCGGGCCCCAGCCCCAGCATTTT CASSRPGTGPQPQHF TRBV7-9 large NA TRBJ1-5
TGTGCCAGCAGCCAGACTAGCGGAGCCTCCTACGAGCAGTACTTC CASSQTSGASYEQYF TRBV28 few TRBD2 TRBJ2-7
TGTGCCAGCAAGGGGGACCCCTACGAGCAGTACTTC CASKGDPYEQYF TRBV28 medium-sized NA TRBJ2-7
TGTGCCAGTAGTAAGGGGACAGCCTACGAGCAGTACTTC CASSKGTAYEQYF TRBV19 large TRBD1 TRBJ2-7
TGTGCCAGCAGTTACTCCCGGACGGGCCTGGAGCCCCAGCATTTT CASSYSRTGLEPQHF TRBV6-6 large NA TRBJ1-5
TGTGCCAGCAGCTTAGGTGACAGGGGCGGTCAGCCCCAGCATTTT CASSLGDRGGQPQHF TRBV7-9 medium-sized TRBD1 TRBJ1-5
TGTGCCAGCAGTTTCCAACCCGGGACAGGCCTAGGCTACACCTTC CASSFQPGTGLGYTF TRBV27 large TRBD1 TRBJ1-2
TGTGCCAGCAGTTTGGGTCATCCTAATGGGGTCAATCAGCCCCAGCATTTT CASSLGHPNGVNQPQHF TRBV27 medium-sized NA TRBJ1-5
TGCAGTGCTAGTTGGGACTGGGCCTCCGAGCAGTACTTC CSASWDWASEQYF TRBV20-1 NA NA TRBJ2-7
TGTGCCAGTAGGATTGCAATAGACGTTAGCAATCAGCCCCAGCATTTT CASRIAIDVSNQPQHF TRBV19 NA NA TRBJ1-5
TGTGCCAGCAGCTTCCTACAGGGGAATGAAAAACTGTTTTTT CASSFLQGNEKLFF TRBV5-6 large TRBD1 TRBJ1-4
TGTGCCAGCAGTTCCCGCGGGGCAGGGGTCGAGCAGTACTTC CASSSRGAGVEQYF TRBV27 large NA TRBJ2-7
TGTGCCAGCAGCTTAATTGATTACAGCGTTAATGAAAAACTGTTTTTT CASSLIDYSVNEKLFF TRBV7-3 NA NA TRBJ1-4
TGTGCCAGCAGCTTAGGGACTTTCACCTACAATGAGCAGTTCTTC CASSLGTFTYNEQFF TRBV7-3 medium-sized NA TRBJ2-1
TGCAGCGTTGAATCCCGCGGGGGTGACACAGATACGCAGTATTTT CSVESRGGDTDTQYF TRBV29-1 large TRBD2 TRBJ2-3
TGTGCCAGTAGATCAGAGGCGCTTGAAGCTTTCTTT CASRSEALEAFF TRBV19 large NA TRBJ1-1
TGTGCCAGCAAGTCGGCAGGGAATTACAATGAGCAGTTCTTC CASKSAGNYNEQFF TRBV27 hyperexpanded NA TRBJ2-1
TGTGCCAGCAGCCTGTTTACGGGATCTGGAAACACCATATATTTT CASSLFTGSGNTIYF TRBV13 medium-sized NA TRBJ1-3